A selection of T cell receptor beta chains follows, all from one sample in a study of blood T cells in healthy people across ages. In TCRdb, the 5' RACE reads were re-called with MiXCR into one record per CDR3 protein. The table includes approximately 800,000 distinct CDR3 sequences, roughly 60% detected once. Sequencing was carried out using blood. These TCRs come from a man in his thirties or forties in good health. CDR3s include the opening cysteine and the closing phenylalanine or tryptophan. Fields, in order: V gene, clone size, J gene, CDR3 protein. Only some rows state a clone size, as once, few, many or a class for expanded clones.

>TRBV12-3/TRBV12-4|NA|TRBJ2-1
CASNGGGAYNEQFF
>TRBV20-1|NA|TRBJ1-2
CSARDSWGYTF
>TRBV5-1|NA|NA
CASSLQGPTDYEQYF
>TRBV20-1|few|TRBJ2-3
CSAPPGLAGGITSTDTQYF
>TRBV12-3/TRBV12-4|NA|TRBJ1-5
CASSLTGNLNQPQHF
>TRBV5-1|NA|TRBJ2-5
CASSLSPRAETQYF
>TRBV5-1|NA|NA
CASSFAGLPSYEQYF
>TRBV4-3|NA|TRBJ2-3
CANSQERDDTGGDTWYF
>TRBV29-1|NA|NA
CSVEPGQAQETQFF
>TRBV10-3|NA|TRBJ1-5
CAISESDRGNQPQHF
>TRBV6-6|NA|TRBJ2-1
CASSGGLVPDNEQFF
>TRBV12-3/TRBV12-4|NA|TRBJ2-1
CASIKTGTRVNEQFF
>TRBV15|NA|NA
CATSRNTMGGMGLEQYF
>TRBV6-2/TRBV6-3|NA|TRBJ2-7
CASKEFHEQYF
>TRBV20-1|once|NA
CSARDLPREYEQYF
>TRBV5-1|few|TRBJ2-5
CASSLATKLETQYF
>TRBV28|NA|TRBJ2-3
CASGQGGTDTQYF
>TRBV28|NA|TRBJ1-5
CASSSLGQGNQPQHF
>TRBV11-2|NA|TRBJ2-1
CASSFGQKSSYNEQFF
>TRBV14|NA|TRBJ2-7
CASSQYTHSYEQYF
>TRBV20-1|NA|TRBJ2-7
CSASGNYEQYF
>TRBV7-2|NA|TRBJ2-1
CASSHGGASYNEQFF
>TRBV4-2|few|TRBJ2-5
CASSPRDYQETQYF
>TRBV6-2/TRBV6-3|NA|TRBJ2-7
CASSSPRTSGHEQYF